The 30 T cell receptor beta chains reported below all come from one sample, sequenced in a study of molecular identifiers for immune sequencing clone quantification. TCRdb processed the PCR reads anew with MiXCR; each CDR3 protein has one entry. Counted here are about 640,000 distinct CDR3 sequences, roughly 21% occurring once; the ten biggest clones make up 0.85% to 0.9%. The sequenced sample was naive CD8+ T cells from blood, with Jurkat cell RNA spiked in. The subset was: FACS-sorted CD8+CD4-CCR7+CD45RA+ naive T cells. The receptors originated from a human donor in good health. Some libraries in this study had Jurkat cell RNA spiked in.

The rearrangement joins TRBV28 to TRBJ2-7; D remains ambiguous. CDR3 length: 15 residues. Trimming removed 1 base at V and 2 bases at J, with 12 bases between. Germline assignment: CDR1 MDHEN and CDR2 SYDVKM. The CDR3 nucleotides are TGTGCCAGCAGTTTATTGTCAGGACCACCCTACGAGCAGTACTTC. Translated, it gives CASSLLSGPPYEQYF.

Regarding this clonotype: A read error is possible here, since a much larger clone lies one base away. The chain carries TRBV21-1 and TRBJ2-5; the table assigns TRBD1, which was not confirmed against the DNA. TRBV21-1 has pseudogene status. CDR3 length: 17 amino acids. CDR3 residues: CASGNFAPGQIKSTQYF. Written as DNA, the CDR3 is TGTGCCAGCGGCAACTTTGCTCCGGGACAGATTAAGAGTACCCAGTACTTC.

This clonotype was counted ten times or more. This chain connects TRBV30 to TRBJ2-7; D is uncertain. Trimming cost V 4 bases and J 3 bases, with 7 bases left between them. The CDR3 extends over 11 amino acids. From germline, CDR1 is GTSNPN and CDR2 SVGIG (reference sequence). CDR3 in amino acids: CAWITSYEQYF. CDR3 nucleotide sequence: TGTGCCTGGATAACGAGCTACGAGCAGTACTTC.

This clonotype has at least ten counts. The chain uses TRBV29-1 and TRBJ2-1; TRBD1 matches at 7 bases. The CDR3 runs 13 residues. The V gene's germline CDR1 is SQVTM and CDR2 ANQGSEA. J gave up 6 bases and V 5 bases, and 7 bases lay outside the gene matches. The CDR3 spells CSVYSGQSNEQFF. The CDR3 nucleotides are TGCAGCGTTTACTCGGGACAGAGCAATGAGCAGTTCTTC.

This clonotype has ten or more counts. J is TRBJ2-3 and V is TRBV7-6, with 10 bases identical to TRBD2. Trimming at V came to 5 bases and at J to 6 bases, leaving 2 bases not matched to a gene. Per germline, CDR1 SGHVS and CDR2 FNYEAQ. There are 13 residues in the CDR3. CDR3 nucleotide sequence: TGTGCCAGCAGCCCTAGCGGGGGTGATACGCAGTATTTT. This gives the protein CASSPSGGDTQYF.

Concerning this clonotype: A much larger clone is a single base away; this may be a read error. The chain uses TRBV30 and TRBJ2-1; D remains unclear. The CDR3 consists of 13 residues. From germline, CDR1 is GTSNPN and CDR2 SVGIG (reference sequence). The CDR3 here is CAWSVQIDNGQFF. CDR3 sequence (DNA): TGTGCCTGGAGTGTACAAATCGACAATGGGCAGTTCTTC.

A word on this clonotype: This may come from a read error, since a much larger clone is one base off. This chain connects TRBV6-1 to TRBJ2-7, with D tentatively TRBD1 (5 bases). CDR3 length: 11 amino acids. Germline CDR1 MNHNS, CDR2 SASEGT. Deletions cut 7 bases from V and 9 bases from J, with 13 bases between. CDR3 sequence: CASKLGVGQYF. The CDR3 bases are TGTGCCAGCAAATTAGGGGTTGGGCAGTACTTC.

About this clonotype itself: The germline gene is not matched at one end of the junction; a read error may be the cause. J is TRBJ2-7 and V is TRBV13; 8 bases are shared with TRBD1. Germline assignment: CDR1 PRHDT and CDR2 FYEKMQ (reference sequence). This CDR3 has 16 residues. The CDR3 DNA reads TGTGCCGGCAGCATCACGACAGGGGAAAAAAACTACGAGCAGTACTTC. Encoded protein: CAGSITTGEKNYEQYF.

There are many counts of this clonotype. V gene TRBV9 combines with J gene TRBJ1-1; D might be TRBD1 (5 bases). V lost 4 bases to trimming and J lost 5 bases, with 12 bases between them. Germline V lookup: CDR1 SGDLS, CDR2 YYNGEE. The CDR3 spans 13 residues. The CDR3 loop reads CASSPGAETEAFF. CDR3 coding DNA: TGTGCCAGCAGCCCCGGGGCCGAAACTGAAGCTTTCTTT.

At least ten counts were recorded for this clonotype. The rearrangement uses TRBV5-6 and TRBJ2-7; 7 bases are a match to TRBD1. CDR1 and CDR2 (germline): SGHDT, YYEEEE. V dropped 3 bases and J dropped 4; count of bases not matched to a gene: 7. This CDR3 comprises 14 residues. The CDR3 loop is CASSYRGPEYEQYF. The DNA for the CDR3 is TGTGCCAGCAGCTACAGGGGACCTGAGTACGAGCAGTACTTC.

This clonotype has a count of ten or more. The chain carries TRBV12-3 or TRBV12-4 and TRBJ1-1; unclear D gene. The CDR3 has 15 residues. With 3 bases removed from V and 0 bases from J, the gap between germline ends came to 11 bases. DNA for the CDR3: TGTGCCAGCAGTTTTCCGAGGCAGATGAACACTGAAGCTTTCTTT. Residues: CASSFPRQMNTEAFF.

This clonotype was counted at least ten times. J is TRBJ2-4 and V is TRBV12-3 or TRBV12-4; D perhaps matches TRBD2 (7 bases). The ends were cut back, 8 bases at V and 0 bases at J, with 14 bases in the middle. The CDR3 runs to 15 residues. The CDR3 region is CASGRGGVAKNIQYF. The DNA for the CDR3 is TGTGCCAGCGGTAGGGGGGGGGTAGCCAAAAACATTCAGTACTTC.

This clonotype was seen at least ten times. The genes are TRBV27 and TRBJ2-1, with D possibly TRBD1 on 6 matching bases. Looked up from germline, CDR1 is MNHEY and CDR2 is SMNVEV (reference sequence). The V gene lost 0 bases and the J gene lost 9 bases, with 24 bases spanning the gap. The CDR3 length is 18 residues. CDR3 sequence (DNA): TGTGCCAGCAGTTTATCATCTGTCCTGGGGCAGGGGAACGGTGAGCAGTTCTTC. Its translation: CASSLSSVLGQGNGEQFF.

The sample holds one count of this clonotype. The CDR3 DNA sequence: TGTGCCATCAGGAAAGGACAGGGGGAGGGCTACACCTTC. It is translated as CAIRKGQGEGYTF. This chain joins TRBV10-3 and TRBJ1-2; 10 bases are shared with TRBD1. CDR1 is ENHRY, CDR2 SYGVKD, per germline. CDR3 length equals 13 residues. The trim removed 6 bases at V and 8 bases at J, leaving 6 bases unmatched.

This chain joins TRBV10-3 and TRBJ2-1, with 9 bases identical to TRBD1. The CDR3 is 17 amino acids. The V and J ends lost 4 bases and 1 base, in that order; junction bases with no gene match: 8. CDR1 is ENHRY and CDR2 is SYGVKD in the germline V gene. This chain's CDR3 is CAISGGPGTGSYNEQFF. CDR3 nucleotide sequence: TGTGCCATCAGTGGCGGTCCCGGGACAGGGTCCTACAATGAGCAGTTCTTC.

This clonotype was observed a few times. The CDR3 DNA follows: TGTGCCAGCACTGTAATCTCAACTAATGAAAAACTGTTTTTT. Its protein product is CASTVISTNEKLFF. V gene TRBV2 combines with J gene TRBJ1-4, with D unresolved. The CDR3 spans 14 residues. Between the trimmed V and J ends, which lost 7 bases and 0 bases, there was a span of 9 bases. Germline CDR1 is SNHLY and CDR2 is FYNNEI.

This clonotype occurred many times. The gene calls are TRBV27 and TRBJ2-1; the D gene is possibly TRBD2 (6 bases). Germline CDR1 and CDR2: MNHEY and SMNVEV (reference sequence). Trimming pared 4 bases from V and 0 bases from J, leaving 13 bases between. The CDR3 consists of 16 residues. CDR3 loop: CASSSSSDLSYNEQFF. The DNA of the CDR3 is TGTGCCAGCAGTTCCTCTAGCGACCTCTCCTACAATGAGCAGTTCTTC.

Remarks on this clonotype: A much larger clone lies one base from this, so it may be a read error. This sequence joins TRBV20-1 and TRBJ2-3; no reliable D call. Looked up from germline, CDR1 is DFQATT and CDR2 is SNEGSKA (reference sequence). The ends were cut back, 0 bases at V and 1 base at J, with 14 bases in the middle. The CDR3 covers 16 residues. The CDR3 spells CSARDHNAARTDTQYF. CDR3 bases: TGCAGTGCTAGAGACCACAATGCCGCTCGCACAGATACGCAGTATTTT.

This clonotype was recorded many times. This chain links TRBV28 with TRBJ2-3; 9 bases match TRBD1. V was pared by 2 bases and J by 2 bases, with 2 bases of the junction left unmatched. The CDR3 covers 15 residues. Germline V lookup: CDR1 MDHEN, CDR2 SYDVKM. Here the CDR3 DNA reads TGTGCCAGCAGTTTAGGGACAGGGCTCACAGATACGCAGTATTTT. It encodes CASSLGTGLTDTQYF.

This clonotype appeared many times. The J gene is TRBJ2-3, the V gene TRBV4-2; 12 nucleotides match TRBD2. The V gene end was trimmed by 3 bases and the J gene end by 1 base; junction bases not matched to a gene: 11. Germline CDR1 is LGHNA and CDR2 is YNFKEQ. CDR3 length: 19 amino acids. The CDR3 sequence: CASSHRLAGARSRTDTQYF. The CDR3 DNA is TGTGCCAGCAGCCACCGACTAGCGGGGGCCCGTTCTCGCACAGATACGCAGTATTTT.

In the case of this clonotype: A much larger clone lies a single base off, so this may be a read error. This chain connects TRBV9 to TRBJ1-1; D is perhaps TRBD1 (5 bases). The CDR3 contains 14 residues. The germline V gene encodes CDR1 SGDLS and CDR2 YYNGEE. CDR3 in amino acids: CTSSVGSGGTEAFF. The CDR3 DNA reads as TGTACCAGCAGCGTAGGTTCCGGGGGCACTGAAGCTTTCTTT.

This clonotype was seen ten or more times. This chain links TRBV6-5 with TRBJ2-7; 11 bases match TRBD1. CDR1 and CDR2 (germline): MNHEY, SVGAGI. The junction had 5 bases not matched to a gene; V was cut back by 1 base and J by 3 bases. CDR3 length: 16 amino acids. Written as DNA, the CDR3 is TGTGCCAGCAGTTACTTCAGGACAGGGGGCTACTACGAGCAGTACTTC. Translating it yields CASSYFRTGGYYEQYF.

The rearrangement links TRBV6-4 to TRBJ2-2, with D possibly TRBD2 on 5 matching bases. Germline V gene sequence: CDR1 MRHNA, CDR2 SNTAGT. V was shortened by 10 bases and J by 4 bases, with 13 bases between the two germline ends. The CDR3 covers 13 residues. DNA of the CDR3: TGTGCCATCCCTGGACGGGGCACCGGGGAGCTGTTTTTT. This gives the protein CAIPGRGTGELFF.

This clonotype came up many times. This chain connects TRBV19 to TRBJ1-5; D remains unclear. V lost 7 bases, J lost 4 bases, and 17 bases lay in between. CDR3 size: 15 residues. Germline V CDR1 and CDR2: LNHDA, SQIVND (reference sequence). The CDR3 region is CASIPDGWGNQPQHF. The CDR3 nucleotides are TGTGCCAGTATTCCGGACGGGTGGGGAAATCAGCCCCAGCATTTT.

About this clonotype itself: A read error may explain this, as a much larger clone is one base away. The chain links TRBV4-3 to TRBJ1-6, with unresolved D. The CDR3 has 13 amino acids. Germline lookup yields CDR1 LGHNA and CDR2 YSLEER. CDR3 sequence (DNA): TGCGCCGGCAGCCAACACGAGGATTCACCCCTCCACTTT. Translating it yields CAGSQHEDSPLHF.

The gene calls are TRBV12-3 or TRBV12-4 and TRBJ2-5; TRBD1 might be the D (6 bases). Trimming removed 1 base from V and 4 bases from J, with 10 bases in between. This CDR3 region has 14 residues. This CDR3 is CASSLDRAGETQYF. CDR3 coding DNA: TGTGCCAGCAGTTTAGACAGGGCAGGAGAGACCCAGTACTTC.

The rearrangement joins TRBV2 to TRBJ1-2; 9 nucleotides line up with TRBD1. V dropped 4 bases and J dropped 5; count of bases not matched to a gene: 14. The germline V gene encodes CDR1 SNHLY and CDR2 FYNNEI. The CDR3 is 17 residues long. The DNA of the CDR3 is TGTGCCAGCAGTGTTCCCCTCCGGGACAGGGATAGGTATGGCTACACCTTC. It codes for CASSVPLRDRDRYGYTF.

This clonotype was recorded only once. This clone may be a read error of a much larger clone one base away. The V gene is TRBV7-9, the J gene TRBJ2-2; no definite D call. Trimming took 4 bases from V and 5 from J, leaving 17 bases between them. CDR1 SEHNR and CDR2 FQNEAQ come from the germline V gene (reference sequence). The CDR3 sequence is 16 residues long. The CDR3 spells CASSSSLGYSTGELFF. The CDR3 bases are TGTGCCAGCAGCTCCTCCTTGGGGTATTCGACCGGGGAGCTGTTTTTT.

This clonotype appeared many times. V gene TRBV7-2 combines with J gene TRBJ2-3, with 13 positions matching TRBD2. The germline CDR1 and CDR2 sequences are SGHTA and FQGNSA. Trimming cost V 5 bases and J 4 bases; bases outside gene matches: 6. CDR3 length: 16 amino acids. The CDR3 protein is CASSPRGLAGPDTQYF. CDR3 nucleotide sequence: TGTGCCAGCAGCCCCCGGGGACTAGCGGGGCCAGATACGCAGTATTTT. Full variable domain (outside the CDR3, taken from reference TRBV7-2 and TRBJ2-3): GAGVSQSPSNKVTEKGKDVELRCDPISGHTALYWYRQSLGQGLEFLIYFQGNSAPDKSGLPSDRFSAERTGGSVSTLTIQRTQQEDSAVYLCASSPRGLAGPDTQYFGPGTRLTVL.

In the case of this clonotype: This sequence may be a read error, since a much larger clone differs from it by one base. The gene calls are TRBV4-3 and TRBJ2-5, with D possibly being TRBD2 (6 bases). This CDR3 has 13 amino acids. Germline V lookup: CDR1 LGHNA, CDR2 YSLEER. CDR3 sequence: CASSQEGGETQCF. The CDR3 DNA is TGCGCCAGCAGCCAAGAGGGAGGAGAGACCCAGTGCTTC.